This T cell receptor (beta chain) originates from a study of CD8+CD57+ T cells in acquired aplastic anemia. As to this clonotype: What it recognizes is unknown. Its ends do not fully match the called genes, so a read error is possible.

Profiling of TCR beta VDJ combinations and CDR3 sequences used genomic DNA as template. MiXCR, applied by TCRdb to the reads, yields one record per CDR3 protein. In the table there are roughly 160,000 distinct CDR3 sequences, around 48% of which are singletons. Study observations and caveats: A significant difference in CD8+ Simpson's diversity between patients and controls was not found.

The CDR3 loop spans 15 amino acids. Germline V gene sequence: CDR1 LNHDA, CDR2 SQIVND (reference sequence). The sequenced patients had an expansion of CD8+CD57+ cells seen by flow cytometry. Among the patients, none had received any therapy at the time of blood sampling. This sequence joins TRBV19 and TRBJ1-5; no firm D call. Sequencing was carried out using sorted CD4+, CD8+, or CD8+CD57+ T cells (not recorded which) from PBMCs. This receptor was identified in a human donor with aplastic anemia. As DNA, the CDR3 is TGTGCCGGTAGATTAAGGCCGGGGAATAATCAGCCCCAGCATTTT. Translation: CAGRLRPGNNQPQHF.